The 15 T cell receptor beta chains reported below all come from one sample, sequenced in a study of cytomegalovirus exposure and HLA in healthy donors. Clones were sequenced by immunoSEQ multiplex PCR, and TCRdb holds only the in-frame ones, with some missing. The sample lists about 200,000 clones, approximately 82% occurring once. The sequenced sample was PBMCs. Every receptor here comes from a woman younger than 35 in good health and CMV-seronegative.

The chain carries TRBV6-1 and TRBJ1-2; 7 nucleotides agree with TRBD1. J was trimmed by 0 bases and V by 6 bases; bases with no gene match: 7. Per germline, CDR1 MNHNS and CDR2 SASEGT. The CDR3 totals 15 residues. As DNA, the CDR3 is TGTGCCAGCAGGGGGACAGTCTGGCCTAACTATGGCTACACCTTC. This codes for CASRGTVWPNYGYTF.

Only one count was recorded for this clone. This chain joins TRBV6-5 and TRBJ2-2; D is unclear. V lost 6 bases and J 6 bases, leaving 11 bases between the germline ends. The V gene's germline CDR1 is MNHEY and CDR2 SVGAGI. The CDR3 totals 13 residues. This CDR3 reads CASSSPRPGELFF. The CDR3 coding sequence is TGTGCCAGCAGCTCCCCGCGCCCCGGGGAGCTGTTTTTT.

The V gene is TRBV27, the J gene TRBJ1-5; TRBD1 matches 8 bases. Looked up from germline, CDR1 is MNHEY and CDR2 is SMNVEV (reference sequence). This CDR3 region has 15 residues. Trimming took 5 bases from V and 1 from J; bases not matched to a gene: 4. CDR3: CASSTRTGSNQPQHF. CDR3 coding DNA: TGTGCCAGCAGTACCCGGACAGGGAGCAATCAGCCCCAGCATTTT.

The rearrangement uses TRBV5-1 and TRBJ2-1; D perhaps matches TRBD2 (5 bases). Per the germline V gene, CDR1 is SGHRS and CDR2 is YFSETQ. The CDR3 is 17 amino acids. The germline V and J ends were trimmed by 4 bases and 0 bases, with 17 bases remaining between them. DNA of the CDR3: TGCGCCAGCAGCCCGGTAGCGACGGGGAGCTCCTACAATGAGCAGTTCTTC. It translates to CASSPVATGSSYNEQFF.

The CDR3, as DNA: TGTGCCAGCTCCCGTGGACAGGGGGAAAAACTGTTTTTT. Its translation: CASSRGQGEKLFF. The V call is TRBV18, the J call TRBJ1-4, with 9 bases fitting TRBD1. The CDR3 has 13 residues. J lost 8 bases, V lost 6 bases, and 4 bases had no gene match. The germline gives CDR1 KGHSH, CDR2 LQKENI.

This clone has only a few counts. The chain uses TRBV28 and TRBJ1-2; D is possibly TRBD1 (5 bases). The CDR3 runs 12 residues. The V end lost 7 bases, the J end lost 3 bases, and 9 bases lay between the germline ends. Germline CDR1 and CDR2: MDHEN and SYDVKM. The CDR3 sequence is CASKVGDYGYTF. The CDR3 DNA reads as TGTGCCAGCAAAGTGGGGGACTATGGCTACACCTTC.

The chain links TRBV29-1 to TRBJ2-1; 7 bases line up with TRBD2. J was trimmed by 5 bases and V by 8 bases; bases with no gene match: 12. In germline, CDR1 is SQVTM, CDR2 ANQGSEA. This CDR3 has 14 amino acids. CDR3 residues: CSWGPAGAHNEQFF. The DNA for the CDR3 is TGCAGCTGGGGACCGGCGGGAGCCCACAATGAGCAGTTCTTC.

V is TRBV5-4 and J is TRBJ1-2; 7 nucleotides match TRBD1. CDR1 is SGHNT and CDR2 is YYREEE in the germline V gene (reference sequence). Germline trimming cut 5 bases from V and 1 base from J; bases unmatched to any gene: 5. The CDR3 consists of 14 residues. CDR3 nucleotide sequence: TGTGCCAGCAGTCCAAGACAGGGTAACTATGGCTACACCTTC. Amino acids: CASSPRQGNYGYTF.

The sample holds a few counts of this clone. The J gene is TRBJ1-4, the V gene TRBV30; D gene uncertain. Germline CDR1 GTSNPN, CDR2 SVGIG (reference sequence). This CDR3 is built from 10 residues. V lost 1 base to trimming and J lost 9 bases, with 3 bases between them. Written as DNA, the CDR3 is TGTGCCTGGAGTGATAAAAAACTGTTTTTT. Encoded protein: CAWSDKKLFF.

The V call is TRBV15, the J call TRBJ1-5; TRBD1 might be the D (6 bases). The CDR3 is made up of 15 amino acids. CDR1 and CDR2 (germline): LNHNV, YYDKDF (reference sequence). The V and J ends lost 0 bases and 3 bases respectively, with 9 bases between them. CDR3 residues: CATSRDRGANQPQHF. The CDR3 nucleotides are TGTGCCACCAGCAGAGATCGGGGGGCCAATCAGCCCCAGCATTTT.

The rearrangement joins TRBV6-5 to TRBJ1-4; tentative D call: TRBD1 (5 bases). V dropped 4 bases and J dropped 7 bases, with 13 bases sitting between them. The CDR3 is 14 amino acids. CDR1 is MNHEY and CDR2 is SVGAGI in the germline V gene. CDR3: CASSSGTRGEKLFF. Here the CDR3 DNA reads TGTGCCAGCAGTTCCGGGACTAGGGGTGAAAAACTGTTTTTT.

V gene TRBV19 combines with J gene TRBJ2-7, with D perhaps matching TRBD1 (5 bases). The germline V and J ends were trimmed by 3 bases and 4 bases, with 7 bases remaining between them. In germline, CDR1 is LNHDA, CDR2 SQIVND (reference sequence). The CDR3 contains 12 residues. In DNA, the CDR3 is TGTGCCAGTAGTATGGGGCAATACGAGCAGTACTTC. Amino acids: CASSMGQYEQYF.

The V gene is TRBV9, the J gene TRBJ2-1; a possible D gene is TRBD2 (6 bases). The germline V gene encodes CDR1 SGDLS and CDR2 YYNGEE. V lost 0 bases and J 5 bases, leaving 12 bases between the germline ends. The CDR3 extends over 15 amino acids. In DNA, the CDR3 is TGTGCCAGCAGCGTAGCCGGCGGGAACCACAATGAGCAGTTCTTC. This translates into CASSVAGGNHNEQFF.

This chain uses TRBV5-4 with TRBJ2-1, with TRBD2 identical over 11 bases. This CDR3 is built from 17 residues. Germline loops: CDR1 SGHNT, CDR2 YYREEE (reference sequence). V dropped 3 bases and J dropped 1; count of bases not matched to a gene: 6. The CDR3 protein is CASSWGSGRESYNEQFF. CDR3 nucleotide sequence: TGTGCCAGCAGCTGGGGTAGCGGGAGGGAGTCCTACAATGAGCAGTTCTTC.

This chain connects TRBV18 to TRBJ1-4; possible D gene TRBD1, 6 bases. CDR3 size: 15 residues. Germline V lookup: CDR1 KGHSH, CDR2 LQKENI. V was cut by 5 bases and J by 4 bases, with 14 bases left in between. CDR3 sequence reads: CASSEYRVNNEKLFF. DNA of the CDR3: TGTGCCAGCTCAGAGTACAGGGTGAATAATGAAAAACTGTTTTTT.